Included here is one TCR beta chain sequence, with context. In germline, CDR1 is MDHEN, CDR2 SYDVKM. Trimming at V came to 1 base and at J to 11 bases, leaving 12 bases not matched to a gene. The CDR3 sequence is 15 residues long. Original processing notes: The assay estimated nucleated cells by amplifying reference gene primers. Here immunoSEQ multiplex PCR was the method, and the copy in TCRdb shows in-frame clones only, minus some. From that table come the V and J calls and clone size; the DNA was used to work out D and trimming. This repertoire shows around 76,000 clones, roughly 85% found once; its top ten account for roughly 4.6%. These data come from a study of blood T cell repertoires in COVID-19. Study overall: Acute-phase and convalescent COVID-19 samples originated in the United States, Italy and Spain.

What was sequenced was peripheral blood. The receptor was isolated from a man at least 80 years old with acute or convalescent COVID-19. The genes are TRBV28 and TRBJ1-1; 8 bases fit TRBD1. CDR3 DNA sequence: TGTGCCAGCAGTTTATCGGTCAGGGGGCCCGAGGGCGCTTTCTTT. It encodes CASSLSVRGPEGAFF. The entire variable domain, with the rest obtained from reference TRBV28 and TRBJ1-1, is as follows: DVKVTQSSRYLVKRTGEKVFLECVQDMDHENMFWYRQDPGLGLRLIYFSYDVKMKEKGDIPEGYSVSREKKERFSLILESASTNQTSMYLCASSLSVRGPEGAFFGQGTRLTVV.